These 25 T cell receptor beta chains came from one sample sequenced in a study of radiotherapy plus CTLA-4 blockade in lung cancer. Only in-frame clones appear in the TCRdb table, and some are missing; sequencing was by immunoSEQ multiplex PCR. The data hold around 30,000 clones, with around 70% observed a single time. The sample was peripheral blood, taken from a patient treated with radiotherapy plus ipilimumab. These receptors originate from a human donor with non-small cell lung cancer that progressed on radiotherapy plus ipilimumab.

This chain connects TRBV7-6 to TRBJ1-5, with D unresolved. CDR3 length: 15 residues. The V end was cut by 1 base, the J end by 6 bases, with 13 bases between. Germline CDR1 and CDR2: SGHVS and FNYEAQ. The DNA for the CDR3 is TGTGCCAGCAGCTTAGGTAAAGGGATGGGTCAGCCCCAGCATTTT. Translating it yields CASSLGKGMGQPQHF.

The chain recombines TRBV2 with TRBJ2-7, with a tentative D call TRBD2 (7 bases). Trimming shortened V by 6 bases and J by 0 bases, and 12 bases separated the two germline ends. The CDR3 runs to 14 residues. CDR1 is SNHLY and CDR2 is FYNNEI in the germline V gene. CDR3 in amino acids: CASRDSGVSYEQYF. DNA of the CDR3: TGTGCCAGCAGGGACAGCGGGGTCTCCTACGAGCAGTACTTC.

The chain employs TRBV29-1 and TRBJ1-2; D not resolved. V dropped 3 bases and J dropped 5 bases, with 10 bases sitting between them. The CDR3 has 12 amino acids. Per the germline V gene, CDR1 is SQVTM and CDR2 is ANQGSEA. In nucleotides, the CDR3 is TGCAGCGTTGAGTCTCCCAGATATGGCTACACCTTC. Protein sequence: CSVESPRYGYTF.

The V and J genes are TRBV6-5 and TRBJ2-7; D is possibly TRBD2 (5 bases). The V gene lost 5 bases and the J gene lost 7 bases, with 18 bases spanning the gap. The CDR3 has 14 residues. Germline V gene lookup returns CDR1 MNHEY and CDR2 SVGAGI. In nucleotides, the CDR3 is TGTGCCAGCAGTACCCCACTAGAAGGGCGAGAGCAGTACTTC. Its translation is CASSTPLEGREQYF.

The chain carries TRBV2 and TRBJ2-7, with a weak D call TRBD2 (6 bases). CDR1 is SNHLY, CDR2 FYNNEI, per germline. The V gene lost 4 bases and the J gene lost 4 bases, with 11 bases spanning the gap. The CDR3 loop spans 13 amino acids. DNA for the CDR3: TGTGCCAGCAGTGTGGAGGGGATTTACGAGCAGTACTTC. This encodes CASSVEGIYEQYF.

The chain couples TRBV6-6 to TRBJ2-7, with D perhaps TRBD1 (6 bases). Germline assignment: CDR1 MNHNY and CDR2 SVGAGI (reference sequence). This CDR3 contains 15 residues. Trimming took 2 bases from V and 2 from J, leaving 13 bases between them. Written as DNA, the CDR3 is TGTGCCAGCAGTTACGGGGACATCTCAACCTACGAGCAGTACTTC. Translating it yields CASSYGDISTYEQYF.

The CDR3 loop reads CASSFWTSGSYNEQFF. In DNA, the CDR3 is TGTGCCAGCAGCTTTTGGACTAGCGGGTCTTACAATGAGCAGTTCTTC. This rearrangement joins TRBV7-2 to TRBJ2-1; 11 bases are shared with TRBD2. The length of the CDR3 is 16 residues. Unmatched junction bases numbered 5, after V lost 3 bases and J lost 4 bases. CDR1 and CDR2 (germline): SGHTA, FQGNSA.

The genes are TRBV2 and TRBJ2-3; D might be TRBD2 (6 bases). CDR3 length equals 14 residues. Trimming left V 5 bases short and J 1 base short, with 10 bases between. The germline V gene encodes CDR1 SNHLY and CDR2 FYNNEI. The CDR3 DNA is TGTGCCAGCAGTAAGACTAGAGGCACAGATACGCAGTATTTT. Amino acids: CASSKTRGTDTQYF.

The rearrangement joins TRBV5-1 to TRBJ1-2; no firm D call. The CDR3 contains 12 residues. CDR1 and CDR2 (germline): SGHRS, YFSETQ. With 7 bases removed from V and 6 bases from J, the gap between germline ends came to 13 bases. The chain's CDR3 is CASAPQGDGYTF. CDR3 coding DNA: TGCGCCAGCGCTCCTCAAGGAGATGGCTACACCTTC.

The chain links TRBV5-1 to TRBJ2-2; D is uncertain. The V gene lost 6 bases and the J gene lost 2 bases, with 14 bases spanning the gap. Germline V CDR1 and CDR2: SGHRS, YFSETQ. The CDR3 sequence is 15 residues long. The CDR3 loop is CASTTVVGNTGELFF. CDR3 coding DNA: TGCGCCAGCACAACGGTCGTGGGTAACACCGGGGAGCTGTTTTTT.

This rearrangement joins TRBV5-4 to TRBJ2-7; D is perhaps TRBD1 or TRBD2 (6 bases each). V shed 2 bases and J shed 2 bases, with 14 bases lying between them. The CDR3 runs to 15 residues. Germline V gene lookup returns CDR1 SGHNT and CDR2 YYREEE (reference sequence). The CDR3 spells CASSFRQGRTYEQYF. CDR3 DNA sequence: TGTGCCAGCAGCTTTCGGCAGGGGAGGACCTACGAGCAGTACTTC.

This clone was observed a single time. The genes are TRBV28 and TRBJ1-5, with D possibly being TRBD1 (6 bases). The V and J ends lost 5 bases and 6 bases respectively, with 20 bases between them. This CDR3 is built from 16 residues. Per the germline V gene, CDR1 is MDHEN and CDR2 is SYDVKM. Written as DNA, the CDR3 is TGTGCCAGCAGTCCCCCGCTACAGGGAGGCGGTCAGCCCCAGCATTTT. Residues: CASSPPLQGGGQPQHF. Combining the CDR3 with reference TRBV28 and TRBJ1-5 gives the whole variable domain DVKVTQSSRYLVKRTGEKVFLECVQDMDHENMFWYRQDPGLGLRLIYFSYDVKMKEKGDIPEGYSVSREKKERFSLILESASTNQTSMYLCASSPPLQGGGQPQHFGDGTRLSIL.

The gene calls are TRBV5-4 and TRBJ2-4, with TRBD2 matching 9 bases. Per the germline V gene, CDR1 is SGHNT and CDR2 is YYREEE (reference sequence). The V segment lost 3 bases and the J segment 7 bases; nucleotides outside the gene matches: 8. CDR3 length equals 15 residues. The CDR3 spells CASSSTLAGRNIQYF. The CDR3 DNA reads as TGTGCCAGCAGCTCAACTCTAGCGGGGCGCAACATTCAGTACTTC.

The chain has TRBV19 and TRBJ2-5, with 9 bases fitting TRBD1. Germline CDR1 LNHDA, CDR2 SQIVND (reference sequence). V gave up 2 bases and J gave up 4 bases; unmatched junction bases: 8. The CDR3 loop spans 16 amino acids. CDR3 nucleotides: TGTGCCAGTAGTATAATGGGACAGGGAATCGGAGAGACCCAGTACTTC. Translated: CASSIMGQGIGETQYF.

The chain joins TRBV6-1 to TRBJ2-4; perhaps TRBD2 as D (6 bases). Germline V CDR1 and CDR2: MNHNS, SASEGT. V lost 7 bases to trimming and J lost 3 bases, with 10 bases between them. CDR3 length: 13 residues. The CDR3 loop is CASNVGGKNIQYF. CDR3 in DNA: TGTGCCAGCAATGTCGGGGGCAAAAACATTCAGTACTTC.

The V gene is TRBV30, the J gene TRBJ1-1; D not certain. V lost 4 bases and J lost 0, with 15 bases in between. CDR3 size: 15 residues. Looked up from germline, CDR1 is GTSNPN and CDR2 is SVGIG (reference sequence). The DNA of the CDR3 is TGTGCCTGGAAACCCAGCTCGGGAGTGAACACTGAAGCTTTCTTT. Translated, it gives CAWKPSSGVNTEAFF.

The CDR3 DNA sequence: TGCGCCAGCAGCCAATGGGAGGCTCTCCAGGAGCCCCAGCATTTT. Translation gives CASSQWEALQEPQHF. The V and J genes are TRBV4-1 and TRBJ1-5, with D hard to call. The germline gives CDR1 MGHRA, CDR2 YSYEKL. V was cut by 2 bases and J by 8 bases, with 16 bases left in between. The CDR3 consists of 15 residues.

This clone was seen more than once but under ten times. The J gene is TRBJ2-1, the V gene TRBV5-1, with a weak D call TRBD2 (5 bases). Germline values: CDR1 SGHRS, CDR2 YFSETQ. Trimming took off 3 bases at V and 5 bases at J, with 6 bases between the two ends. CDR3 length: 12 amino acids. The CDR3 nucleotides read TGCGCCAGCAGCTGGGGAGACAATGAGCAGTTCTTC. Its protein is CASSWGDNEQFF.

The chain has TRBV15 and TRBJ2-2; no reliable D call. Trimming took 0 bases from V and 9 from J, leaving 11 bases between them. This CDR3 has 14 residues. The germline V gene encodes CDR1 LNHNV and CDR2 YYDKDF (reference sequence). The DNA for the CDR3 is TGTGCCACCAGCAGAGATCGCGGTGTCCGGGAGCTGTTTTTT. It is translated as CATSRDRGVRELFF.

This clone was detected only once. The V call is TRBV28, the J call TRBJ2-7; the D gene is possibly TRBD2 (6 bases). From germline, CDR1 is MDHEN and CDR2 SYDVKM. V lost 3 bases and J lost 5, with 14 bases in between. CDR3 size: 14 residues. The CDR3 coding sequence is TGTGCCAGCAGTTTGCGGGGAGTAACCGACGAGCAGTACTTC. Translation: CASSLRGVTDEQYF.

Judged by abundance, this clone is medium-sized. In DNA form, the CDR3 reads TGCGCCAGCAGCTTGGGCAGATCCTACGAGCAGTACTTC. This encodes CASSLGRSYEQYF. This rearrangement joins TRBV5-1 to TRBJ2-7; D unresolved. The CDR3 loop spans 13 amino acids. V was shortened by 0 bases and J by 1 base, with 5 bases between the two germline ends. Per the germline V gene, CDR1 is SGHRS and CDR2 is YFSETQ.

This rearrangement joins TRBV27 to TRBJ2-7; 7 bases are a match to TRBD2. This CDR3 contains 14 residues. Trimming cost V 5 bases and J 6 bases; bases outside gene matches: 10. Germline values: CDR1 MNHEY, CDR2 SMNVEV (reference sequence). The CDR3 nucleotides are TGTGCCAGCAGTACCCTCGGGGGGAAGGGCGAGCAGTACTTC. This translates into CASSTLGGKGEQYF.

The chain couples TRBV28 to TRBJ1-2; D is uncertain. The germline V and J ends were trimmed by 6 bases and 3 bases, with 14 bases remaining between them. Germline lookup yields CDR1 MDHEN and CDR2 SYDVKM. The CDR3 loop spans 14 amino acids. The CDR3 sequence is CASSLPASYYGYTF. The CDR3 coding sequence is TGTGCCAGCAGCCTCCCGGCATCGTACTATGGCTACACCTTC.

The V call is TRBV5-6, the J call TRBJ2-1; weak D call: TRBD1 (5 bases). Trimming shortened V by 0 bases and J by 3 bases, and 10 bases separated the two germline ends. The germline gives CDR1 SGHDT, CDR2 YYEEEE. The CDR3 loop spans 15 amino acids. CDR3 residues: CASSLEDTIYNEQFF. For the CDR3, the DNA is TGTGCCAGCAGCTTGGAGGACACCATCTACAATGAGCAGTTCTTC.

The chain is built from TRBV2 and TRBJ1-2; a weak D match, TRBD1 (5 bases). Germline V lookup: CDR1 SNHLY, CDR2 FYNNEI. The CDR3 has 14 amino acids. V was clipped by 8 bases and J by 4 bases, with 17 bases between them. The CDR3 region is CASDNRPPGYGYTF. CDR3 nucleotides: TGTGCCAGCGACAACAGGCCCCCGGGCTATGGCTACACCTTC.